A single sample gave rise to the 10 T cell receptor beta chains below, sequenced in a study of blood T cell repertoires in COVID-19. The data were produced by immunoSEQ multiplex PCR, yet TCRdb's version contains in-frame clones alone and is incomplete. Here the sample spans a few hundred thousand clones, about nine tenths being singletons. Sequencing input: PBMCs or T cells enriched from blood (not recorded which). These receptors all come from a woman aged 18-30 years who had recovered from COVID-19.

The V call is TRBV27, the J call TRBJ2-3, with 7 bases lining up with TRBD2. The germline V gene encodes CDR1 MNHEY and CDR2 SMNVEV (reference sequence). J was trimmed by 5 bases and V by 4 bases; bases with no gene match: 3. The length of the CDR3 is 13 residues. CDR3 sequence reads: CASSWTGGDTQYF. For the CDR3, the DNA is TGTGCCAGCAGTTGGACGGGGGGAGATACGCAGTATTTT.

In nucleotides, the CDR3 is TGCGCCAGCAGCCATCAAGGGGAGGGGGTACACACCGGGGAGCTGTTTTTT. It specifies CASSHQGEGVHTGELFF. The V gene is TRBV4-1, the J gene TRBJ2-2, with D perhaps matching TRBD2 (7 bases). Germline values: CDR1 MGHRA, CDR2 YSYEKL. The CDR3 loop spans 17 amino acids. V lost 3 bases to trimming and J lost 3 bases, with 17 bases between them.

The V call is TRBV6-8, the J call TRBJ2-3; 9 bases are a match to TRBD2. V was clipped by 8 bases and J by 1 base; unmatched bases: 16. Germline V lookup: CDR1 MNHGY, CDR2 SAAAGT. There are 18 residues in the CDR3. In DNA form, the CDR3 reads TGTGCCAGCCCTCCCGTATCCGTAGCTAGCGGGGGCACAGATACGCAGTATTTT. Its translation: CASPPVSVASGGTDTQYF.

V gene TRBV6-6 combines with J gene TRBJ1-2, with 8 bases lining up with TRBD1. There are 17 residues in the CDR3. CDR1 and CDR2 from the germline V gene are MNHNY and SVGAGI (reference sequence). Trimming at V came to 5 bases and at J to 5 bases, leaving 16 bases not matched to a gene. In nucleotides, the CDR3 is TGTGCCAGCAGTCTAGGGACAGGCCCCGGGGAATATTATGGCTACACCTTC. Amino acid sequence: CASSLGTGPGEYYGYTF.

This rearrangement joins TRBV7-2 to TRBJ1-5; 7 bases are a match to TRBD1. V lost 4 bases and J lost 5; bases outside the gene matches: 5. Germline assignment: CDR1 SGHTA and CDR2 FQGNSA. The CDR3 sequence is 14 residues long. The CDR3: CASSSRQGHQPQHF. DNA for the CDR3: TGTGCCAGCAGCTCCCGACAGGGCCATCAGCCCCAGCATTTT.

The V gene is TRBV14, the J gene TRBJ2-5; 8 bases map to TRBD1. V dropped 0 bases and J dropped 0; count of bases not matched to a gene: 9. Germline assignment: CDR1 SGHDN and CDR2 FVKESK. The CDR3 runs 18 residues. CDR3 bases: TGTGCCAGCAGCCAAGATAGGGGACAGGCAACCTACCAAGAGACCCAGTACTTC. This translates into CASSQDRGQATYQETQYF.

The chain joins TRBV27 to TRBJ1-2; 9 bases align to TRBD1. Losses at the gene ends were 3 bases for V and 4 bases for J; bases not matched to a gene: 9. The CDR3 loop spans 16 amino acids. CDR1 is MNHEY and CDR2 is SMNVEV in the germline V gene (reference sequence). CDR3 in DNA: TGTGCCAGCAGTTTCGACCGGGACAGGGTACCCTATGGCTACACCTTC. Amino acids: CASSFDRDRVPYGYTF.

The chain employs TRBV6-1 and TRBJ2-7; TRBD2 matches 12 bases. J was trimmed by 4 bases and V by 2 bases; bases with no gene match: 9. Germline-derived CDR1 and CDR2 are MNHNS and SASEGT. The length of the CDR3 is 17 residues. CDR3 nucleotides: TGTGCCAGCAGTGAAAGCCCCCCTAGCGGGGGGGAATACGAGCAGTACTTC. The encoded protein is CASSESPPSGGEYEQYF.

The chain recombines TRBV4-1 with TRBJ2-1, with TRBD2 matching over 9 bases. Unmatched junction bases numbered 7, after V lost 2 bases and J lost 8 bases. This CDR3 comprises 15 residues. CDR1 and CDR2 from the germline V gene are MGHRA and YSYEKL. CDR3 nucleotide sequence: TGCGCCAGCAGCCAAAAGTCCGGGACTAGCCATGAGCAGTTCTTC. Its translation is CASSQKSGTSHEQFF.

This chain uses TRBV30 with TRBJ2-3, with D possibly matching TRBD2 (5 bases). The CDR3 extends over 17 amino acids. Germline assignment: CDR1 GTSNPN and CDR2 SVGIG (reference sequence). V shed 5 bases and J shed 0 bases, with 21 bases lying between them. The CDR3 DNA reads TGTGCCTGGTCTCTCACCCTCTACGCGGGTAGCACAGATACGCAGTATTTT. Amino acids: CAWSLTLYAGSTDTQYF.